This T cell receptor (beta chain) derives from a study of blood T cell repertoires in COVID-19. The wider study: Both acute and convalescent COVID-19 samples were obtained from the United States, Italy and Spain.

CDR3 length: 17 amino acids. J was trimmed by 6 bases and V by 3 bases; bases with no gene match: 13. Germline V CDR1 and CDR2: LGHDT, YNNKEL (reference sequence). Assay used: immunoSEQ multiplex PCR; TCRdb lists only in-frame clones, some missing. The data hold a few hundred thousand clones, with almost 90% observed a single time. Seattle patients were enrolled during active infection and followed longitudinally. Sequenced sample: peripheral blood. This sequence originates from a woman between 55 and 75 years old with COVID-19, enrolled during active disease. The chain is built from TRBV3-1 (or the pseudogene TRBV3-2) and TRBJ1-1; TRBD1 agrees at 10 bases. CDR3 nucleotides: TGTGCCAGCAGCCAGGCCGGGACAGGGGTGCGGGAGGCTGAAGCTTTCTTT. As protein: CASSQAGTGVREAEAFF.